These T cell receptor beta chains were read from a single sample in a study of blood T cell repertoires in COVID-19. Produced via immunoSEQ multiplex PCR; TCRdb's table is partial and in-frame only. The profile covers around 250,000 clones, with around 85% appearing a single time and 1.9% taken by the ten largest. The sequencing input was PBMCs or T cells enriched from blood (not recorded which). The receptors shown here come from a woman between 50 and 59 years old who had recovered from COVID-19. The CDR3 runs from the conserved cysteine through the conserved F or W. A D gene is named only where the DNA matches it firmly. Only some rows state a clone size, as once, few, many or a class for expanded clones.

v_gene: TRBV10-3
d_gene: TRBD1
abundance: once
j_gene: TRBJ1-6
CDR3aa: CAITDREGNSPLHF
CDR3nt: TGTGCCATCACGGACAGGGAAGGCAATTCACCCCTCCACTTT

v_gene: TRBV28
d_gene: -
abundance: few
j_gene: TRBJ1-5
CDR3aa: CASRERESGQPQHF
CDR3nt: TGTGCCAGCAGAGAGAGGGAAAGTGGTCAGCCCCAGCATTTT

v_gene: TRBV6-5
d_gene: TRBD1
abundance: few
j_gene: TRBJ2-3
CDR3aa: CASSPRDSSTDTQYF
CDR3nt: TGTGCCAGCAGTCCTAGGGACAGCAGCACAGATACGCAGTATTTT

v_gene: TRBV20-1
d_gene: -
abundance: -
j_gene: TRBJ2-6
CDR3aa: CSASTGSGANVLTF
CDR3nt: TGCAGTGCTAGTACAGGCTCTGGGGCCAACGTCCTGACTTTC

v_gene: TRBV6-2/TRBV6-3
d_gene: -
abundance: -
j_gene: TRBJ1-6
CDR3aa: CASSYIGRSNSPLHF
CDR3nt: TGTGCCAGCAGTTACATCGGGAGGTCTAATTCACCCCTCCACTTT

v_gene: TRBV18
d_gene: -
abundance: -
j_gene: TRBJ1-5
CDR3aa: CASSPPEGTYQPQHF
CDR3nt: TGTGCCAGCTCACCGCCGGAGGGGACTTATCAGCCCCAGCATTTT

v_gene: TRBV19
d_gene: -
abundance: -
j_gene: TRBJ2-3
CDR3aa: CASSIDRTTDTQYF
CDR3nt: TGTGCCAGTAGTATCGACAGAACCACAGATACGCAGTATTTT

v_gene: TRBV10-1
d_gene: -
abundance: -
j_gene: TRBJ2-7
CDR3aa: CASSENPRVDEQYF
CDR3nt: TGCGCCAGCAGTGAGAATCCCAGGGTCGACGAGCAGTACTTC

v_gene: TRBV6-5
d_gene: TRBD1
abundance: -
j_gene: TRBJ1-5
CDR3aa: CASSRGRGGNQPQHF
CDR3nt: TGTGCCAGCTCACGGGGCAGGGGGGGCAATCAGCCCCAGCATTTT

v_gene: TRBV7-9
d_gene: -
abundance: few
j_gene: TRBJ1-5
CDR3aa: CASSLGGVQPQHF
CDR3nt: TGTGCCAGCAGCTTAGGGGGGGTGCAGCCCCAGCATTTT

v_gene: TRBV3-1/TRBV3-2
d_gene: -
abundance: -
j_gene: TRBJ2-7
CDR3aa: CASSTRAYEQYF
CDR3nt: TGTGCCAGCAGCACGAGGGCCTACGAGCAGTACTTC

v_gene: TRBV7-6
d_gene: -
abundance: -
j_gene: TRBJ2-7
CDR3aa: CASSLTGTGKYEQYF
CDR3nt: TGTGCCAGCAGCTTAACGGGAACGGGTAAATACGAGCAGTACTTC

v_gene: TRBV2
d_gene: TRBD1
abundance: once
j_gene: TRBJ2-7
CDR3aa: CASGVSGQGFVRLSYEQYF
CDR3nt: TGTGCCAGCGGGGTCTCGGGACAGGGGTTTGTGCGGTTATCATACGAGCAGTACTTC

v_gene: TRBV6-5
d_gene: -
abundance: -
j_gene: TRBJ1-2
CDR3aa: CASSYVAGGLYGYTF
CDR3nt: TGTGCCAGCAGTTACGTGGCAGGTGGTCTTTATGGCTACACCTTC

v_gene: TRBV10-3
d_gene: -
abundance: -
j_gene: TRBJ1-5
CDR3aa: CAISESWAADQPQHF
CDR3nt: TGTGCCATCAGTGAGTCATGGGCAGCAGATCAGCCCCAGCATTTT

v_gene: TRBV19
d_gene: TRBD1
abundance: -
j_gene: TRBJ2-4
CDR3aa: CASSIAGGNIQYF
CDR3nt: TGTGCCAGTAGTATAGCAGGGGGTAACATTCAGTACTTC

v_gene: TRBV29-1
d_gene: TRBD2
abundance: -
j_gene: TRBJ2-2
CDR3aa: CSVVRGAGELFF
CDR3nt: TGCAGCGTTGTTCGGGGGGCCGGGGAGCTGTTTTTT

v_gene: TRBV3-1/TRBV3-2
d_gene: -
abundance: -
j_gene: TRBJ2-1
CDR3aa: CASSQLLYNEQFF
CDR3nt: TGTGCCAGCAGCCAACTACTGTACAATGAGCAGTTCTTC

v_gene: TRBV10-1
d_gene: TRBD1
abundance: -
j_gene: TRBJ2-7
CDR3aa: CASGGTGGDEQYF
CDR3nt: TGCGCCAGCGGGGGGACAGGGGGCGACGAGCAGTACTTC

v_gene: TRBV27
d_gene: TRBD1
abundance: -
j_gene: TRBJ1-2
CDR3aa: CASSLIAQGAISGYTF
CDR3nt: TGTGCCAGCAGTTTAATTGCACAGGGGGCTATTAGTGGCTACACCTTC

v_gene: TRBV2
d_gene: -
abundance: -
j_gene: TRBJ1-1
CDR3aa: CASNRVFGGMNTEAFF
CDR3nt: TGTGCCAGCAACAGGGTCTTTGGCGGAATGAACACTGAAGCTTTCTTT

v_gene: TRBV5-1
d_gene: -
abundance: -
j_gene: TRBJ1-1
CDR3aa: CASSLASHSKNTEAFF
CDR3nt: TGCGCCAGCAGCTTGGCCAGTCACAGCAAGAACACTGAAGCTTTCTTT

v_gene: TRBV7-9
d_gene: TRBD1
abundance: -
j_gene: TRBJ1-4
CDR3aa: CASSSWTGEEKLFF
CDR3nt: TGTGCCAGCAGCTCCTGGACAGGGGAGGAAAAACTGTTTTTT

v_gene: TRBV6-5
d_gene: -
abundance: -
j_gene: TRBJ2-3
CDR3aa: CASSATGLNLDTQYF
CDR3nt: TGTGCCAGCAGCGCAACCGGACTAAACTTAGATACGCAGTATTTT

v_gene: TRBV11-2
d_gene: TRBD1
abundance: -
j_gene: TRBJ2-7
CDR3aa: CASSSWTGGEPEQYF
CDR3nt: TGTGCCAGCAGCTCTTGGACAGGGGGCGAACCCGAGCAGTACTTC

v_gene: TRBV10-3
d_gene: -
abundance: few
j_gene: TRBJ2-1
CDR3aa: CAISERDEQFF
CDR3nt: TGTGCCATCAGTGAGCGCGATGAGCAGTTCTTC

v_gene: TRBV7-6
d_gene: TRBD2
abundance: once
j_gene: TRBJ2-7
CDR3aa: CASSLRLAEGYEQYF
CDR3nt: TGTGCCAGCAGCTTACGACTAGCGGAAGGGTACGAGCAGTACTTC

v_gene: TRBV9
d_gene: TRBD2
abundance: once
j_gene: TRBJ2-5
CDR3aa: CASSEPSGLAGVETQYF
CDR3nt: TGTGCCAGCAGCGAGCCGTCGGGACTAGCGGGAGTAGAGACCCAGTACTTC

v_gene: TRBV5-5
d_gene: -
abundance: -
j_gene: TRBJ2-2
CDR3aa: CASSLYRADTGELFF
CDR3nt: TGTGCCAGCAGCTTGTACAGGGCCGACACCGGGGAGCTGTTTTTT

v_gene: TRBV3-1/TRBV3-2
d_gene: TRBD1
abundance: once
j_gene: TRBJ2-2
CDR3aa: CASSHGQGSAGELFF
CDR3nt: TGTGCCAGCAGCCATGGACAGGGATCGGCGGGGGAGCTGTTTTTT

v_gene: TRBV28
d_gene: -
abundance: -
j_gene: TRBJ2-3
CDR3aa: CASSFLPGHITDTQYF
CDR3nt: TGTGCCAGCAGTTTCTTACCGGGACATATCACAGATACGCAGTATTTT

v_gene: TRBV10-1
d_gene: TRBD1
abundance: -
j_gene: TRBJ1-1
CDR3aa: CASSESFSGGTEAFF
CDR3nt: TGCGCCAGCAGTGAGTCTTTTTCAGGGGGCACTGAAGCTTTCTTT